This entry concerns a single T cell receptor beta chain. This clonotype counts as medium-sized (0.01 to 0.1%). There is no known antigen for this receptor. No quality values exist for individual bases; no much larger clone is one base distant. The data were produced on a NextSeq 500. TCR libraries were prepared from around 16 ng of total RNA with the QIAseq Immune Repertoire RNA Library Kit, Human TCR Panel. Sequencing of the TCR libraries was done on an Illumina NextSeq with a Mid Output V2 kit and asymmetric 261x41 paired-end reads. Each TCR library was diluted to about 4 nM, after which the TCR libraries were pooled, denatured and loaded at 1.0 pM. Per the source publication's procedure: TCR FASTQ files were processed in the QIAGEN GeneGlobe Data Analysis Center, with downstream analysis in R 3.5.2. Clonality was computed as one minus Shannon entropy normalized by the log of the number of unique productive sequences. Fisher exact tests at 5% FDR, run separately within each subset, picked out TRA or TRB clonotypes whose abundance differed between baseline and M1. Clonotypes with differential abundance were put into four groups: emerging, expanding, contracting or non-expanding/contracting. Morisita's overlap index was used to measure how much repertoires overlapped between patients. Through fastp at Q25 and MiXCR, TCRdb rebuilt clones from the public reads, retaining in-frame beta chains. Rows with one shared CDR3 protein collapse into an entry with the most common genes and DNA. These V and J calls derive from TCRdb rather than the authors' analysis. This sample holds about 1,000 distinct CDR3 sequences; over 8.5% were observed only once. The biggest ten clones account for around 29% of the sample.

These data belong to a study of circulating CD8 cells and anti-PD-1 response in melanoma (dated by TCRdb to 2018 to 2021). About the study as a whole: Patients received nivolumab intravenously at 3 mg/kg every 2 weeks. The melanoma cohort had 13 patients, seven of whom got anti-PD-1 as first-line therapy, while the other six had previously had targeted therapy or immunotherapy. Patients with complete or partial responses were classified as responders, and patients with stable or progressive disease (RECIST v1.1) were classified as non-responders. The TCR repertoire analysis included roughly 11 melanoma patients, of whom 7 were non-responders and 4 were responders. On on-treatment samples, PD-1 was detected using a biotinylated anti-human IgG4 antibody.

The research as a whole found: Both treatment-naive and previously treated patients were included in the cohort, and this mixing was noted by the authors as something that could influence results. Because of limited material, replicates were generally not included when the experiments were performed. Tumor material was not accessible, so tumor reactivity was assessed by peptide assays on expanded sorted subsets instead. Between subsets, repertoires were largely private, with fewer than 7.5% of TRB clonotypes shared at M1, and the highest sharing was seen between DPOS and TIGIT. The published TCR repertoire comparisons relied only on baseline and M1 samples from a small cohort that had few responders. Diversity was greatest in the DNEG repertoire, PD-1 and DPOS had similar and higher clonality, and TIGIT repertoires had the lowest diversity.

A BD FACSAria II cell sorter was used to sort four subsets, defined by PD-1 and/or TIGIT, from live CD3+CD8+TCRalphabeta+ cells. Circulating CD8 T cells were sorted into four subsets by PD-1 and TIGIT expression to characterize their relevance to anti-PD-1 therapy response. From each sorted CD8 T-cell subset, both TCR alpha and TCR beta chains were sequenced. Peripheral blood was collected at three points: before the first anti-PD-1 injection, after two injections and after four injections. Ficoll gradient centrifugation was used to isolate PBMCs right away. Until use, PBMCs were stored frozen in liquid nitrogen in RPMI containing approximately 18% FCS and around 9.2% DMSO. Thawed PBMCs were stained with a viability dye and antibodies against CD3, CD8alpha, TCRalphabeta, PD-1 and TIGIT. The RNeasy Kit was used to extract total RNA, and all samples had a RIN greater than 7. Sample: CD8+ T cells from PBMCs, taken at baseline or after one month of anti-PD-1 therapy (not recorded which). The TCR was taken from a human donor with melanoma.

The CDR3 protein sequence reads: CASSSRWGGNYEQYF. The nucleotide sequence is TGTGCCAGCAGCTCCCGGTGGGGGGGTAACTACGAGCAGTACTTC. This chain is built from TRBV7-2 and TRBJ2-7, with TRBD2 matching 7 junction bases. The germline V and J ends show losses of 4 bases and 3 bases respectively, and no gene match explains 9 bases of the junction. The CDR3 goes from the cysteine to the phenylalanine over 15 residues. Solely the CDR3 DNA is kept, with 45 bases framed from the first base. CDR1 SGHTA and CDR2 FQGNSA are derived from the germline V gene.